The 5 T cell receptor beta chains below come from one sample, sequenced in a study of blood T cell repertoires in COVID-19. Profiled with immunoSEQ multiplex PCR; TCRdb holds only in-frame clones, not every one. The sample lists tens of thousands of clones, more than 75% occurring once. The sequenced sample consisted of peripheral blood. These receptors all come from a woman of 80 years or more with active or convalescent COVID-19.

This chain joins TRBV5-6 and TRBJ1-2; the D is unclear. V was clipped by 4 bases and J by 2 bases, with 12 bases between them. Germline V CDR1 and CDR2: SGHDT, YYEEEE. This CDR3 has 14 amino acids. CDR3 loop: CASSPTSPNYGYTF. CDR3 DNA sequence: TGTGCCAGCAGCCCTACCTCCCCCAACTATGGCTACACCTTC.

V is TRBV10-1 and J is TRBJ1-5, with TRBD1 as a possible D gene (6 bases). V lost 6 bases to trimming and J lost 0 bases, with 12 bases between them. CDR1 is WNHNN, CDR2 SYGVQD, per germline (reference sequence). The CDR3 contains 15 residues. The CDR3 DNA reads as TGCGCCAGCAGAGGGGACATGTATAGCAATCAGCCCCAGCATTTT. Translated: CASRGDMYSNQPQHF.

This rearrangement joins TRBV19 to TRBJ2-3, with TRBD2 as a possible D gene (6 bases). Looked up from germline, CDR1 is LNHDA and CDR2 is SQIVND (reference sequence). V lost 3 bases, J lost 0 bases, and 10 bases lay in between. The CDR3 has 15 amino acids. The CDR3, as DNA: TGTGCCAGTAGTATTGGAGGGAAAAGCACAGATACGCAGTATTTT. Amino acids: CASSIGGKSTDTQYF.

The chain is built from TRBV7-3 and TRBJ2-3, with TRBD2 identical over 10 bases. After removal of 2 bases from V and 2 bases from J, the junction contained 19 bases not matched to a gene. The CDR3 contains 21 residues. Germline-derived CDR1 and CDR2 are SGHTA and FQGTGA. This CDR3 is CASSLFARVPTAGGLTDTQYF. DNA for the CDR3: TGTGCCAGCAGCTTATTCGCGCGGGTTCCCACAGCGGGGGGGCTCACAGATACGCAGTATTTT.

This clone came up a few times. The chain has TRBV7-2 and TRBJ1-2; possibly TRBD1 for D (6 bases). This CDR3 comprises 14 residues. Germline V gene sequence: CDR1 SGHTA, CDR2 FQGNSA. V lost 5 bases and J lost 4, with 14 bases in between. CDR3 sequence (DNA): TGTGCCAGCAGCCAACGTGACAGGTCCTATGGCTACACCTTC. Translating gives CASSQRDRSYGYTF. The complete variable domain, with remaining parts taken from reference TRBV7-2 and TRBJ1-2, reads GAGVSQSPSNKVTEKGKDVELRCDPISGHTALYWYRQSLGQGLEFLIYFQGNSAPDKSGLPSDRFSAERTGGSVSTLTIQRTQQEDSAVYLCASSQRDRSYGYTFGSGTRLTVV.